This T cell receptor (beta chain) was recovered during a study of T cell repertoires in cytomegalovirus infection. In TCRdb, the reads were re-called with MiXCR into one record per CDR3 protein. The sample includes about 310,000 distinct CDR3 sequences, more than 20% seen only once; the top ten take about an eighth. This clonotype was found a few times. Its antigen is as yet unknown. The source of this sequence is a human donor in good health (CMV status not recorded). Some clones in this sample may be carry-over from other donors' samples. The sample here was cultured PBMCs, taken from culture after CMV antigen stimulation.

CDR3 loop: CASSVTTGSYGYTF. The DNA of the CDR3 is TGTGCCAGCAGTGTAACGACAGGGTCCTATGGCTACACCTTC. The chain has TRBV6-1 and TRBJ1-2, with 7 bases lining up with TRBD1. V shed 4 bases and J 4 bases; nucleotides not matched to a gene: 6. This CDR3 comprises 14 residues. Germline CDR1 is MNHNS and CDR2 is SASEGT.